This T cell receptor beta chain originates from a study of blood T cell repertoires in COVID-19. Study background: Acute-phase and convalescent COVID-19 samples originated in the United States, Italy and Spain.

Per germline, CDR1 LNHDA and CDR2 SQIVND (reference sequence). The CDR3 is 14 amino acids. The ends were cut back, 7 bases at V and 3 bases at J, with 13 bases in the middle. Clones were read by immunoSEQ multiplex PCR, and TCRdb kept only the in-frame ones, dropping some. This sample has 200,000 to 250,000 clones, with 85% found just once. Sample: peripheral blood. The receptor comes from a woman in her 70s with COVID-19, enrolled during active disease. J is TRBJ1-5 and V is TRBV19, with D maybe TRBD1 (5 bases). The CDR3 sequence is CASTRALPNQPQHF. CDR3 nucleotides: TGTGCCAGTACCAGGGCCTTGCCCAATCAGCCCCAGCATTTT.